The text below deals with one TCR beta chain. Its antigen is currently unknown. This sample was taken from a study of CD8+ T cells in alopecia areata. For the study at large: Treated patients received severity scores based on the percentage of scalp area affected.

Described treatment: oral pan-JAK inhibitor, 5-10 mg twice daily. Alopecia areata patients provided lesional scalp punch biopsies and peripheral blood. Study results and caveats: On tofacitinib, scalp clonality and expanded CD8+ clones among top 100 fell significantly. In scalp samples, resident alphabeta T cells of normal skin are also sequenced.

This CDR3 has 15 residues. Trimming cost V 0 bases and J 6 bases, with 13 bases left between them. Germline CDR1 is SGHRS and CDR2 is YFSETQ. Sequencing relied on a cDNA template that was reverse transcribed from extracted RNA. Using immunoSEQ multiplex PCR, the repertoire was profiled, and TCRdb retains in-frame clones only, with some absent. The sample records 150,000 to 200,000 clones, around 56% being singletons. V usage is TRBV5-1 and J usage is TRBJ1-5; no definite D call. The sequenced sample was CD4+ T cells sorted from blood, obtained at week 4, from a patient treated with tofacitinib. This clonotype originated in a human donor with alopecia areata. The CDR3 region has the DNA TGCGCCAGCAGCTTGGAAGTGGGAGTCGGTCAGCCCCAGCATTTT. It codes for CASSLEVGVGQPQHF.